The 16 T cell receptor beta chains listed next were all sequenced from one sample in a study of shared clonotypes between healthy human individuals. The data were produced by immunoSEQ multiplex PCR, yet TCRdb's version contains in-frame clones alone and is incomplete. The data contain approximately 400,000 clones, 95% to 97% of them singletons. The sample taken for sequencing was memory CD8+ T cells sorted from blood. As to subset: CD45RO+ cells pooled with CCR7-negative TemRA cells. Every receptor here comes from a man in his thirties or forties in good health.

This CDR3 is CASSQGVWAFF. In nucleotides, the CDR3 is TGTGCCAGCAGCCAGGGGGTGTGGGCTTTCTTT. This chain joins TRBV11-1 and TRBJ1-1; TRBD1 agrees at 7 bases. The V and J ends lost 5 bases and 11 bases, in that order; junction bases with no gene match: 5. Germline loops: CDR1 SGHAT, CDR2 FQDESV (reference sequence). The CDR3 is 11 residues long.

V and J are TRBV7-2 and TRBJ2-3; no clear D gene. Germline V CDR1 and CDR2: SGHTA, FQGNSA. The CDR3 extends over 16 amino acids. Between the trimmed V and J ends, which lost 5 bases and 4 bases, there was a span of 19 bases. The CDR3 nucleotides read TGTGCCAGCAGCCCGTTGCCACGAGAGAGGTCAGATACGCAGTATTTT. Translated: CASSPLPRERSDTQYF.

The chain combines TRBV5-4 with TRBJ2-5; 7 bases line up with TRBD2. Germline trimming cut 0 bases from V and 0 bases from J; bases unmatched to any gene: 2. The CDR3 runs to 15 residues. Germline CDR1 and CDR2: SGHNT and YYREEE (reference sequence). CDR3 nucleotides: TGTGCCAGCAGCTTGGAAGCGGGGTACCAAGAGACCCAGTACTTC. This encodes CASSLEAGYQETQYF.

J is TRBJ2-1 and V is TRBV4-1; TRBD2 matches at 10 bases. The CDR3 totals 17 residues. Germline CDR1 MGHRA, CDR2 YSYEKL. The V segment lost 0 bases and the J segment 4 bases; nucleotides outside the gene matches: 6. The CDR3 region has the DNA TGCGCCAGCAGCCAAGATCCCGGACTAGCGGCTTACAATGAGCAGTTCTTC. This codes for CASSQDPGLAAYNEQFF.

CDR3 coding DNA: TGCAGCGTTGAAGAGGGACGGTGGTTTTTGGGATTCTACTACGAGCAGTACTTC. Protein sequence: CSVEEGRWFLGFYYEQYF. The chain is built from TRBV29-1 and TRBJ2-7; D may correspond to TRBD1 or TRBD2 (5 bases each). CDR1 and CDR2 (germline): SQVTM, ANQGSEA. This CDR3 contains 18 residues. V gave up 0 bases and J gave up 3 bases, with 24 bases separating them.

This clone was detected only once. The genes are TRBV6-5 and TRBJ2-5, with 7 nucleotides matching TRBD2. CDR1 is MNHEY and CDR2 is SVGAGI in the germline V gene. The CDR3 length is 13 residues. The V segment lost 6 bases and the J segment 9 bases; nucleotides outside the gene matches: 10. For the CDR3, the DNA is TGTGCCAGCAGCCCCCCGGCCCGGGGGGCCCAGTACTTC. It encodes CASSPPARGAQYF.

This chain joins TRBV28 and TRBJ1-2; D is ambiguous. This CDR3 is 19 amino acids long. V gave up 5 bases and J gave up 3 bases, with 28 bases separating them. Germline CDR1 reads MDHEN; CDR2 reads SYDVKM. The DNA of the CDR3 is TGTGCCAGCAGTCACTGGTACCCAGCGTACCACAGCACTGACTATGGCTACACCTTC. Translation: CASSHWYPAYHSTDYGYTF.

This chain connects TRBV2 to TRBJ2-1; no definite D call. Germline CDR1 and CDR2: SNHLY and FYNNEI. This CDR3 comprises 16 residues. Trimming shortened V by 3 bases and J by 2 bases, and 14 bases separated the two germline ends. CDR3: CASSDRMVRAYNEQFF. The CDR3 DNA reads TGTGCCAGCAGTGATCGGATGGTAAGGGCCTACAATGAGCAGTTCTTC.

This clone has a single count. The chain recombines TRBV6-6 with TRBJ2-7; maybe TRBD2 (7 bases). CDR3 length: 16 amino acids. Germline-derived CDR1 and CDR2 are MNHNY and SVGAGI (reference sequence). V gave up 2 bases and J gave up 2 bases, with 16 bases separating them. The CDR3 nucleotides read TGTGCCAGCAGTTACGGAAGGTCGGGGGGCGCCTACGAGCAGTACTTC. Protein product: CASSYGRSGGAYEQYF.

This rearrangement joins TRBV19 to TRBJ2-7, with a weak D call TRBD2 (6 bases). Deletions cut 4 bases from V and 2 bases from J, with 18 bases between. Germline V lookup: CDR1 LNHDA, CDR2 SQIVND (reference sequence). The length of the CDR3 is 16 residues. The CDR3 sequence is CASSTRGAVITYEQYF. CDR3 in DNA: TGTGCCAGTAGTACCCGCGGGGCAGTTATTACCTACGAGCAGTACTTC.

The V and J genes are TRBV11-2 and TRBJ1-3, with a possible D match to TRBD1 (5 bases). Germline assignment: CDR1 SGHAT and CDR2 FQNNGV. Trimming removed 3 bases from V and 4 bases from J, with 13 bases in between. The CDR3 spans 15 residues. The CDR3 DNA sequence: TGTGCCAGCAGCTTCGGCAGGGCGACAGGAAACACCATATATTTT. Translating gives CASSFGRATGNTIYF.

The table lists this clone with a count of one. This sequence joins TRBV6-1 and TRBJ2-5; D gene uncertain. Trimming left V 2 bases short and J 1 base short, with 5 bases between. Per the germline V gene, CDR1 is MNHNS and CDR2 is SASEGT. The CDR3 spans 13 residues. The CDR3 bases are TGTGCCAGCAGTGAAAGACTCCAAGAGACCCAGTACTTC. It yields the protein CASSERLQETQYF.

The rearrangement joins TRBV11-3 to TRBJ2-7, with unresolved D. Germline CDR1 reads SGHNT; CDR2 reads YENEEA. The CDR3 loop spans 14 amino acids. The ends were cut back, 0 bases at V and 0 bases at J, with 6 bases in the middle. CDR3 sequence: CASSLDASSYEQYF. As DNA, the CDR3 is TGTGCCAGCAGCTTAGATGCAAGCTCCTACGAGCAGTACTTC.

The J gene is TRBJ2-3, the V gene TRBV29-1; D may be TRBD2 (6 bases). The germline V gene has CDR1 SQVTM and CDR2 ANQGSEA. The ends were cut back, 6 bases at V and 1 base at J, with 14 bases in the middle. This CDR3 has 14 amino acids. The CDR3 coding sequence is TGCAGCGTCCCGAGACTAGACCGCACAGATACGCAGTATTTT. The encoded protein is CSVPRLDRTDTQYF.

The rearrangement uses TRBV30 and TRBJ1-4; TRBD1 matches 7 bases. Germline V gene data show CDR1 as GTSNPN and CDR2 as SVGIG (reference sequence). V lost 0 bases, J lost 9 bases, and 4 bases stayed unmatched. The CDR3 has 13 residues. CDR3 residues: CAWSVGDSKKLFF. In DNA, the CDR3 is TGTGCCTGGAGTGTAGGGGACAGCAAAAAACTGTTTTTT.

The CDR3 sequence is CASSQGATDTQYF. The CDR3 region has the DNA TGTGCCAGCAGCCAAGGGGCCACAGATACGCAGTATTTT. The genes are TRBV11-3 and TRBJ2-3, with D perhaps TRBD1 (5 bases). Per germline, CDR1 SGHNT and CDR2 YENEEA. The CDR3 spans 13 residues. Between the trimmed V and J ends, which lost 5 bases and 2 bases, there was a span of 8 bases.